The 4 T cell receptor beta chains below all came from one sample that was sequenced in a study of blood T cell repertoires in COVID-19. The data were produced by immunoSEQ multiplex PCR, yet TCRdb's version contains in-frame clones alone and is incomplete. The sample yields roughly 200,000 clones, 94% seen once. Material for sequencing was peripheral blood. All receptors derive from a young man with COVID-19, enrolled during active disease.

Details on this clone: The junction does not match germline at one end; this may be a read error. This rearrangement joins TRBV10-2 to TRBJ1-3, with D maybe TRBD1 (5 bases). CDR3 length equals 15 residues. Germline CDR1 reads WSHSY; CDR2 reads SAAADI. CDR3 nucleotides: TGCGCCAGCAGTGAGTCGTTAGGGGCTGGGAACACCATATATTTT. Protein sequence: CASSESLGAGNTIYF.

The chain couples TRBV10-1 to TRBJ2-5, with a possible D match to TRBD2 (5 bases). The germline gives CDR1 WNHNN, CDR2 SYGVQD (reference sequence). The CDR3 loop spans 13 amino acids. V was shortened by 6 bases and J by 9 bases, with 17 bases between the two germline ends. As DNA, the CDR3 is TGCGCCAGCAGCGGACGGGGAGCCGGGGCCCAGTACTTC. Protein sequence: CASSGRGAGAQYF.

The V gene is TRBV6-5, the J gene TRBJ1-6, with D tentatively TRBD1 (5 bases). The V gene lost 6 bases and the J gene lost 4 bases, with 13 bases spanning the gap. This CDR3 contains 15 residues. Germline V gives CDR1 MNHEY, CDR2 SVGAGI. The chain's CDR3 is CASRTDNLYNSPLHF. In DNA, the CDR3 is TGTGCCAGCAGGACAGACAACTTGTATAATTCACCCCTCCACTTT.

The CDR3: CASSRGVNTEAFF. The CDR3 DNA reads TGTGCCAGCAGCAGGGGAGTGAACACTGAAGCTTTCTTT. The chain links TRBV6-5 to TRBJ1-1; TRBD1 might be the D (6 bases). The CDR3 is 13 residues long. With 6 bases removed from V and 0 bases from J, the gap between germline ends came to 8 bases. Germline CDR1 and CDR2: MNHEY and SVGAGI.